One and the same sample provided the 22 T cell receptor beta chains below, sequenced in a study of T-cell reconstitution after alpha-beta-depleted transplantation in children. It was with unique molecular identifiers that the TCRbeta library was prepared. TCRdb re-analysed the PCR reads in MiXCR, keeping a single row per CDR3 protein. The sample includes around 200,000 distinct CDR3 sequences, about 6.8% of them seen just once. The material was PBMCs from the stem cell graft donor, obtained from the stem cell graft. These receptors originate from a human donor who donated a stem cell graft to a child with Wiskott-Aldrich syndrome.

The genes are TRBV6-2 or TRBV6-3 and TRBJ2-2; D perhaps matches TRBD2 (6 bases). The CDR3 extends over 17 amino acids. Germline CDR1 is MNHEY and CDR2 is SVGEGT. V lost 7 bases, J lost 1 base, and 19 bases lay in between. The CDR3: CASTGGLRDGNTGELFF. The CDR3 DNA is TGTGCCAGCACCGGTGGGTTGCGGGACGGGAACACCGGGGAGCTGTTTTTT.

At least ten counts were recorded for this clonotype. The DNA of the CDR3 is TGCAGCGTTGAAGATAGCAGGGATGATGGCTACACCTTC. Translated: CSVEDSRDDGYTF. The J gene is TRBJ1-2, the V gene TRBV29-1; possibly TRBD1 for D (5 bases). Looked up from germline, CDR1 is SQVTM and CDR2 is ANQGSEA. The CDR3 runs to 13 residues. Trimming left V 0 bases short and J 6 bases short, with 11 bases between. Complete variable domain (other parts from reference TRBV29-1 and TRBJ1-2): SAVISQKPSRDICQRGTSLTIQCQVDSQVTMMFWYRQQPGQSLTLIATANQGSEATYESGFVIDKFPISRPNLTFSTLTVSNMSPEDSSIYLCSVEDSRDDGYTFGSGTRLTVV.

This clonotype showed up many times. The rearrangement joins TRBV5-1 to TRBJ2-6; D unresolved. From germline, CDR1 is SGHRS and CDR2 YFSETQ. Trimming took off 0 bases at V and 0 bases at J, with 7 bases between the two ends. The CDR3 is 16 residues long. In DNA form, the CDR3 reads TGCGCCAGCAGCTTGGGTGACTTCTCTGGGGCCAACGTCCTGACTTTC. Residues: CASSLGDFSGANVLTF.

This clonotype was seen many times. CDR3 amino acids: CSAINRGASGNLETQYF. CDR3 coding DNA: TGCAGTGCTATAAACAGGGGAGCTAGCGGGAATTTAGAGACCCAGTACTTC. This rearrangement joins TRBV20-1 to TRBJ2-5, with 9 bases identical to TRBD2. CDR1 is DFQATT and CDR2 is SNEGSKA in the germline V gene (reference sequence). The CDR3 is 17 residues long. V lost 4 bases and J lost 4; bases outside the gene matches: 16.

The chain joins TRBV25-1 to TRBJ2-3; unclear D gene. V lost 3 bases and J 7 bases, leaving 17 bases between the germline ends. The CDR3 is 15 residues long. The V gene's germline CDR1 is MGHDK and CDR2 SYGVNS. This CDR3 is CASSDARSSGYTQYF. In DNA form, the CDR3 reads TGTGCCAGCAGTGATGCCCGATCCTCCGGCTATACGCAGTATTTT.

In its sample, this clonotype was seen many times. This sequence joins TRBV4-3 and TRBJ1-3; D unclear. The CDR3 covers 16 residues. CDR1 is LGHNA and CDR2 is YSLEER in the germline V gene. The V and J ends lost 0 bases and 0 bases respectively, with 9 bases between them. CDR3 in amino acids: CASSQEGFSSGNTIYF. In DNA form, the CDR3 reads TGCGCCAGCAGCCAAGAAGGGTTTTCCTCTGGAAACACCATATATTTT.

The gene calls are TRBV4-2 and TRBJ2-1; a possible D gene is TRBD2 (5 bases). Germline CDR1 and CDR2: LGHNA and YNFKEQ. Trimming removed 10 bases from V and 8 bases from J, with 21 bases in between. The CDR3 consists of 14 residues. The CDR3 here is CAIGPGIPCYEQFF. The CDR3 region has the DNA TGTGCCATCGGCCCCGGGATCCCCTGCTATGAGCAGTTCTTC.

The V call is TRBV20-1, the J call TRBJ2-1; TRBD1 agrees at 8 bases. Germline-derived CDR1 and CDR2 are DFQATT and SNEGSKA (reference sequence). CDR3 size: 15 residues. V lost 6 bases and J lost 0; bases outside the gene matches: 7. The CDR3 loop is CSASRTGGSYNEQFF. The CDR3 nucleotides read TGCAGTGCCTCTAGAACAGGGGGCTCCTACAATGAGCAGTTCTTC.

The table lists this clonotype with many counts. The V gene is TRBV29-1, the J gene TRBJ2-7; D may be TRBD1 (6 bases). V lost 2 bases and J 3 bases, leaving 11 bases between the germline ends. Germline lookup yields CDR1 SQVTM and CDR2 ANQGSEA. This CDR3 is built from 13 residues. The CDR3 sequence is CSVEWARGYEQYF. CDR3 in DNA: TGCAGCGTTGAATGGGCCAGGGGCTACGAGCAGTACTTC.

In its sample, this clonotype was seen many times. The chain combines TRBV29-1 with TRBJ2-2; possibly TRBD2 for D (7 bases). Looked up from germline, CDR1 is SQVTM and CDR2 is ANQGSEA. This CDR3 region has 13 residues. The CDR3: CSAWGGPSGELFF. The CDR3 nucleotides are TGCAGTGCCTGGGGGGGGCCTTCCGGGGAGCTGTTTTTT.

This clonotype was detected ten times or more. CDR3 protein: CAVTGTGGGGPYEQYF. In DNA form, the CDR3 reads TGTGCCGTCACCGGGACAGGGGGAGGGGGGCCCTACGAGCAGTACTTC. This rearrangement joins TRBV10-3 to TRBJ2-7, with 11 bases matching TRBD1. This CDR3 comprises 16 residues. V dropped 11 bases and J dropped 2; count of bases not matched to a gene: 14. Germline lookup yields CDR1 ENHRY and CDR2 SYGVKD.

The chain joins TRBV5-1 to TRBJ2-5; no clear D. V was shortened by 6 bases and J by 2 bases, with 20 bases between the two germline ends. CDR3 length: 16 amino acids. Germline CDR1 is SGHRS and CDR2 is YFSETQ. CDR3 bases: TGCGCCAGCACCCAATATGGATGGGCGTGGCAAGAGACCCAGTACTTC. This codes for CASTQYGWAWQETQYF.

There are many counts of this clonotype. The rearrangement links TRBV29-1 to TRBJ2-1; tentative D call: TRBD2 (6 bases). CDR3 size: 13 residues. Germline assignment: CDR1 SQVTM and CDR2 ANQGSEA. V lost 2 bases and J lost 6, with 11 bases in between. CDR3: CSVESGVSNEQFF. The CDR3 DNA is TGCAGCGTTGAATCGGGGGTTTCCAATGAGCAGTTCTTC.

The table lists this clonotype with many counts. The J gene is TRBJ1-5, the V gene TRBV20-1, with TRBD1 as a possible D gene (6 bases). Trimming pared 3 bases from V and 2 bases from J, leaving 11 bases between. CDR1 is DFQATT, CDR2 SNEGSKA, per germline (reference sequence). The length of the CDR3 is 14 residues. CDR3 sequence: CSARTGWRNQPQHF. The CDR3 DNA reads TGCAGTGCTAGGACAGGTTGGCGCAATCAGCCCCAGCATTTT.

This clonotype was picked up many times. The chain recombines TRBV5-1 with TRBJ2-7; D is possibly TRBD1 (5 bases). V lost 6 bases and J 3 bases, leaving 10 bases between the germline ends. This CDR3 is 12 amino acids long. Germline CDR1 is SGHRS and CDR2 is YFSETQ. The CDR3 region is CASKSGNYEQYF. The CDR3 DNA reads TGCGCCAGCAAGTCAGGGAACTACGAGCAGTACTTC.

This clonotype was seen repeatedly, ten times or more. The chain is built from TRBV29-1 and TRBJ2-7; maybe TRBD2 (5 bases). V dropped 4 bases and J dropped 6 bases, with 10 bases sitting between them. The CDR3 extends over 11 amino acids. Germline V gene lookup returns CDR1 SQVTM and CDR2 ANQGSEA. The CDR3 reads CSVGPEGEQYF. DNA for the CDR3: TGCAGCGTTGGCCCCGAGGGCGAGCAGTACTTC.

This clonotype showed up many times. The DNA of the CDR3 is TGTGCCAGCAGCCACAGAGGAAACACTGAAGCTTTCTTT. It translates to CASSHRGNTEAFF. The gene calls are TRBV3-1 and TRBJ1-1; D is unclear. Trimming left V 3 bases short and J 2 bases short, with 7 bases between. The CDR3 covers 13 residues. Looked up from germline, CDR1 is LGHDT and CDR2 is YNNKEL (reference sequence).

The table lists this clonotype with many counts. The gene calls are TRBV12-3 or TRBV12-4 and TRBJ2-7; TRBD2 might be the D (6 bases). This CDR3 region has 12 residues. V lost 2 bases to trimming and J lost 11 bases, with 13 bases between them. The CDR3 here is CASSLHRGGKYF. The CDR3 bases are TGTGCCAGCAGTTTACATAGAGGAGGGAAGTACTTC.

This clonotype was picked up many times. This sequence joins TRBV27 and TRBJ2-2; 10 bases are a match to TRBD1. With 5 bases clipped from V and 6 bases from J, the junction kept 9 bases outside the gene matches. CDR1 and CDR2 from the germline V gene are MNHEY and SMNVEV (reference sequence). The CDR3 has 16 amino acids. For the CDR3, the DNA is TGTGCCAGCAGTCTCCGGACAGGGGGTCTACCCGGGGAGCTGTTTTTT. Translation: CASSLRTGGLPGELFF.

V and J are TRBV6-2 or TRBV6-3 and TRBJ2-2; 7 bases fit TRBD1. The CDR3 is made up of 13 amino acids. CDR1 is MNHEY and CDR2 is SVGEGT in the germline V gene. Trimming at V came to 6 bases and at J to 9 bases, leaving 7 bases not matched to a gene. In DNA form, the CDR3 reads TGTGCCAGCAGCGCCCGGGACAGCAGGGAGCTGTTTTTT. Its translation: CASSARDSRELFF.

This clonotype was seen repeatedly, ten times or more. V is TRBV6-5 and J is TRBJ1-3; D gene uncertain. The CDR3 is 15 amino acids. CDR1 is MNHEY, CDR2 SVGAGI, per germline. The ends were cut back, 4 bases at V and 0 bases at J, with 10 bases in the middle. The CDR3 is CASSLTIHSGNTIYF. CDR3 DNA sequence: TGTGCCAGCAGTTTAACCATTCACTCTGGAAACACCATATATTTT.

The rearrangement links TRBV28 to TRBJ1-1; D is unresolved. Trimming shortened V by 4 bases and J by 1 base, and 10 bases separated the two germline ends. Germline assignment: CDR1 MDHEN and CDR2 SYDVKM. The CDR3 covers 14 residues. The CDR3 is CASSSVTGNTEAFF. The CDR3 DNA reads TGTGCCAGCAGTTCCGTTACGGGGAACACTGAAGCTTTCTTT.